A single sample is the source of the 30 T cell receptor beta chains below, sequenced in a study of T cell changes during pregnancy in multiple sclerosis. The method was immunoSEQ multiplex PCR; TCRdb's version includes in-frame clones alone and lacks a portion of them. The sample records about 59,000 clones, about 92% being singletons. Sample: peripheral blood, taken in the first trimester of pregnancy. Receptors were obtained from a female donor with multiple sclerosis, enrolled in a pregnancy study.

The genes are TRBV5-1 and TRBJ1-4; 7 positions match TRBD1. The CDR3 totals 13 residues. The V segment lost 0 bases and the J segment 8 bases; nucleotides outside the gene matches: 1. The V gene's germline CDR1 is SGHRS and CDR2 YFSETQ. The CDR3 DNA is TGCGCCAGCAGCTTGGACAGGGGCGAAAAACTGTTTTTT. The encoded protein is CASSLDRGEKLFF.

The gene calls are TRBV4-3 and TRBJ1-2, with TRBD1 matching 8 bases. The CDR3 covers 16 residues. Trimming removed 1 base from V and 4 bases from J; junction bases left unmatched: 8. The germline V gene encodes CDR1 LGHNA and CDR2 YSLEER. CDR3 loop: CASSQGSQGDIYGYTF. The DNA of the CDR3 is TGCGCCAGCAGCCAAGGGTCACAGGGGGACATCTATGGCTACACCTTC.

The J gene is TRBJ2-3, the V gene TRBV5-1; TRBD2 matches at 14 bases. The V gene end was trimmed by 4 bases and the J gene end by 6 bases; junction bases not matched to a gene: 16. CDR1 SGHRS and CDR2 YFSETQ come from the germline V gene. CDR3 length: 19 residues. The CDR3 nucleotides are TGCGCCAGCAGCCACCAACTGGGACTAGCGGGAGTTGGTAGGGATACGCAGTATTTT. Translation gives CASSHQLGLAGVGRDTQYF.

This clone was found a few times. CDR3 loop: CASSLQGYEQYF. For the CDR3, the DNA is TGTGCCAGCAGCTTACAGGGGTACGAGCAGTACTTC. This chain uses TRBV7-9 with TRBJ2-7, with a tentative D call TRBD1 (6 bases). This CDR3 contains 12 residues. Germline-derived CDR1 and CDR2 are SEHNR and FQNEAQ (reference sequence). Trimming removed 2 bases from V and 4 bases from J, with 6 bases in between.

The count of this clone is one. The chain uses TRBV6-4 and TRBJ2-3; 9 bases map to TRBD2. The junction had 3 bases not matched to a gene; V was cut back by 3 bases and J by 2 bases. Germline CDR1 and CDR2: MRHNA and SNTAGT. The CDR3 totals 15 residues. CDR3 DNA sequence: TGTGCCAGCAGTGAATTAGCGGGAGACACAGATACGCAGTATTTT. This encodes CASSELAGDTDTQYF.

CDR3 bases: TGTGCCAGCAGCTTGTTCTTTAGCGGCCCCACAGATACGCAGTATTTT. Encoded protein: CASSLFFSGPTDTQYF. The gene calls are TRBV5-6 and TRBJ2-3; TRBD2 is a possible D gene (6 bases). The CDR3 runs to 16 residues. Germline V gives CDR1 SGHDT, CDR2 YYEEEE. V was shortened by 1 base and J by 2 bases, with 14 bases between the two germline ends.

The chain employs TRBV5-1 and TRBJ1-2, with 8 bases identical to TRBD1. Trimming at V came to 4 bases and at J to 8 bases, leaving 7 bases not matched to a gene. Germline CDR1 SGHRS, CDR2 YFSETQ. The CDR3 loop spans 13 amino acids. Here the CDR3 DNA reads TGCGCCAGCAGCCCAGCAGGGGGCGCGGGCTACACCTTC. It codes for CASSPAGGAGYTF. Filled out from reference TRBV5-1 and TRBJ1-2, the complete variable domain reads KAGVTQTPRYLIKTRGQQVTLSCSPISGHRSVSWYQQTPGQGLQFLFEYFSETQRNKGNFPGRFSGRQFSNSRSEMNVSTLELGDSALYLCASSPAGGAGYTFGSGTRLTVV.

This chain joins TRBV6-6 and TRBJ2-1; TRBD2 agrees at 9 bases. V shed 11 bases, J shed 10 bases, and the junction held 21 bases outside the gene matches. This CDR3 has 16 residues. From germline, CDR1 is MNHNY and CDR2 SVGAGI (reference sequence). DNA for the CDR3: TGTGCCGGGGCTCATTGGGGGGCGGGAGGGCCGGGGGAGCAGTTCTTC. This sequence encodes CAGAHWGAGGPGEQFF.

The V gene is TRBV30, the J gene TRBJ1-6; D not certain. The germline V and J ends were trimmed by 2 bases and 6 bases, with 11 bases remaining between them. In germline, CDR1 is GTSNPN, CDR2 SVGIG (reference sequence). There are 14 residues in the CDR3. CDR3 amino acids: CAWSFGRRNSPLHF. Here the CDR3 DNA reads TGTGCCTGGAGTTTCGGCAGGCGTAATTCACCCCTCCACTTT. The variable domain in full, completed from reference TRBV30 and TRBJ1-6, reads SQTIHQWPATLVQPVGSPLSLECTVEGTSNPNLYWYRQAAGRGLQLLFYSVGIGQISSEVPQNLSASRPQDRQFILSSKKLLLSDSGFYLCAWSFGRRNSPLHFGNGTRLTVT.

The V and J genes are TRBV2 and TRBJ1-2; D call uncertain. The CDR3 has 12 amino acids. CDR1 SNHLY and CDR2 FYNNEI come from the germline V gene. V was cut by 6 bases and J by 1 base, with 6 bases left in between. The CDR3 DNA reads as TGTGCCAGCAGGACGGGTAACTATGGCTACACCTTC. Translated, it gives CASRTGNYGYTF.

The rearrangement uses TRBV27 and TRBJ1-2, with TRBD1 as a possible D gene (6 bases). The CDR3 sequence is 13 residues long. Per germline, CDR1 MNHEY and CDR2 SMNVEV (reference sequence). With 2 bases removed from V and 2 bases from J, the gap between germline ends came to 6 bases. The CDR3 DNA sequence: TGTGCCAGCAGTTTAACAGGGAACTATGGCTACACCTTC. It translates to CASSLTGNYGYTF.

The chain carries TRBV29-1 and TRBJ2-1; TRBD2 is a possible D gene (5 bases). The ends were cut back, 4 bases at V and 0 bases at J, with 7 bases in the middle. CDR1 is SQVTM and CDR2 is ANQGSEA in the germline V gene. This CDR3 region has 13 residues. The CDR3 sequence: CSVGGLSYNEQFF. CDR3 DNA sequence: TGCAGCGTTGGCGGGCTCTCCTACAATGAGCAGTTCTTC.

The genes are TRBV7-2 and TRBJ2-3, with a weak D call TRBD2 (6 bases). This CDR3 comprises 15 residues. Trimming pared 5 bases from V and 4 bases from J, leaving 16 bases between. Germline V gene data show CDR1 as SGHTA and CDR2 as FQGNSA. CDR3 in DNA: TGTGCCAGCAGCGTCTTGGGGAGGTACGCAGATACGCAGTATTTT. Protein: CASSVLGRYADTQYF.

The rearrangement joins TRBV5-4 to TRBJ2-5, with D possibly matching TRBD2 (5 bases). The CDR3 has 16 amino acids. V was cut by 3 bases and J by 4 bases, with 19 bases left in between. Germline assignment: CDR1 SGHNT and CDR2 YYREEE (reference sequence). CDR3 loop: CASSSPPWGEGETQYF. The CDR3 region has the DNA TGTGCCAGCAGCTCCCCCCCCTGGGGAGAGGGAGAGACCCAGTACTTC.

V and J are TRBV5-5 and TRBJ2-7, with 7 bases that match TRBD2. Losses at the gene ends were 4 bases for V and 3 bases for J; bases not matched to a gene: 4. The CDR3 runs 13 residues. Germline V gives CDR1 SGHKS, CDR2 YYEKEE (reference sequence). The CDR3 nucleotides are TGTGCCAGCAGCGGACTAGGTGACTACGAGCAGTACTTC. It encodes CASSGLGDYEQYF. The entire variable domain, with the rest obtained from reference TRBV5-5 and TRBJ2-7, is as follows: DAGVTQSPTHLIKTRGQQVTLRCSPISGHKSVSWYQQVLGQGPQFIFQYYEKEERGRGNFPDRFSARQFPNYSSELNVNALLLGDSALYLCASSGLGDYEQYFGPGTRLTVT.

The CDR3 loop reads CASSRPTGIPSTDTQYF. The CDR3 DNA sequence: TGTGCCAGCAGCCGACCTACAGGGATTCCTAGCACAGATACGCAGTATTTT. The J gene is TRBJ2-3, the V gene TRBV7-2; a possible D gene is TRBD1 (6 bases). The germline V and J ends were trimmed by 5 bases and 0 bases, with 18 bases remaining between them. CDR1 and CDR2 (germline): SGHTA, FQGNSA. This CDR3 comprises 17 residues.

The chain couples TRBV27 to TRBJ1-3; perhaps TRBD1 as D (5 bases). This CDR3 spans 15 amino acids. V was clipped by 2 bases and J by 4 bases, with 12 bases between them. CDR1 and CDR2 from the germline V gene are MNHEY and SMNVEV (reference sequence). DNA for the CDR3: TGTGCCAGCAGTTTAGATGGGGGAGGAGGAAACACCATATATTTT. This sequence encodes CASSLDGGGGNTIYF.

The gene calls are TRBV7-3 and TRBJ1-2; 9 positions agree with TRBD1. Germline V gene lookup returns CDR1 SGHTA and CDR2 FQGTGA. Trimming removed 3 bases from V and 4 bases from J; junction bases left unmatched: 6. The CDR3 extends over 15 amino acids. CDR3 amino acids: CASSLTGQGPYGYTF. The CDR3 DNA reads TGTGCCAGCAGCTTGACGGGACAGGGACCCTATGGCTACACCTTC.

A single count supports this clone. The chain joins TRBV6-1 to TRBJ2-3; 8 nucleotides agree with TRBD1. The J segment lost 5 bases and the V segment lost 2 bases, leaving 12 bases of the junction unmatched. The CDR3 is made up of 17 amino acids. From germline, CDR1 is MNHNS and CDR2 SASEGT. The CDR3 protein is CASSERPAGGAGDTQYF. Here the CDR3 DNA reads TGTGCCAGCAGTGAAAGGCCGGCAGGGGGCGCGGGAGATACGCAGTATTTT.

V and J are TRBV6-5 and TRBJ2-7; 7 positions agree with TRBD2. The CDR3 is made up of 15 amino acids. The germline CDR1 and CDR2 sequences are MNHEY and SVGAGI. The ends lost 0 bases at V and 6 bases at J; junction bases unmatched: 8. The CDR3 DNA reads TGTGCCAGCAGTTACTCGGGAGCGGGGTTCGCCGAGCAGTACTTC. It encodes CASSYSGAGFAEQYF.

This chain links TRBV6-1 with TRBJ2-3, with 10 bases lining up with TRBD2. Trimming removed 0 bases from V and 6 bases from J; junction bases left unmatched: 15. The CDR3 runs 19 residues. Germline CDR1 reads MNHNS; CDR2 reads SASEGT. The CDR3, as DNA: TGTGCCAGCAGTGAAGCTCCCTCAGGGGCTAGCGGGAGTACTGATACGCAGTATTTT. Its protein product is CASSEAPSGASGSTDTQYF.

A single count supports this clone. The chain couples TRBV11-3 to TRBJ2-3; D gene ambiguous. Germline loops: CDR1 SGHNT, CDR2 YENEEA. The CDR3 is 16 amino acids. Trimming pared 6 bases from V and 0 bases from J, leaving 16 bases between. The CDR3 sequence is CASSSGLQPSTDTQYF. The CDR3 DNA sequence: TGTGCCAGCAGTTCAGGCCTCCAACCTAGCACAGATACGCAGTATTTT.

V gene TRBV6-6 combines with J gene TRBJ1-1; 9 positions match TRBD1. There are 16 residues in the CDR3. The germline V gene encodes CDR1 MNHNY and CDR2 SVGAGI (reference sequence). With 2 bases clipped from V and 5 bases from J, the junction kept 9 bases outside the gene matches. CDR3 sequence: CASSYVFGTGRTEAFF. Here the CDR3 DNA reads TGTGCCAGCAGTTACGTCTTCGGGACAGGGCGTACTGAAGCTTTCTTT.

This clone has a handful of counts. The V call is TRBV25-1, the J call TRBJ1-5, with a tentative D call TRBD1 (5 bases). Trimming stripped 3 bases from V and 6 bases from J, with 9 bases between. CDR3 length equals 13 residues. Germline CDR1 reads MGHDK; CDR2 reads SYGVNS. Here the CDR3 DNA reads TGTGCCAGCAGTGAGTTCGGGGGTCAGCCCCAGCATTTT. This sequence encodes CASSEFGGQPQHF.

The CDR3 reads CSLSGEGVQYF. Here the CDR3 DNA reads TGCAGCCTTAGCGGGGAGGGAGTGCAGTACTTC. The chain employs TRBV20-1 and TRBJ2-7; 8 nucleotides align to TRBD2. The CDR3 has 11 residues. CDR1 is DFQATT, CDR2 SNEGSKA, per germline (reference sequence).

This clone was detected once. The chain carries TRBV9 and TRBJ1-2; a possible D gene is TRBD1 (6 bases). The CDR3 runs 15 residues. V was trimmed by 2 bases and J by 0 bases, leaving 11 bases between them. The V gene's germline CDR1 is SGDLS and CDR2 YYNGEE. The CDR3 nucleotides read TGTGCCAGCAGCGTCGACAGGTCCGCTAACTATGGCTACACCTTC. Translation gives CASSVDRSANYGYTF.

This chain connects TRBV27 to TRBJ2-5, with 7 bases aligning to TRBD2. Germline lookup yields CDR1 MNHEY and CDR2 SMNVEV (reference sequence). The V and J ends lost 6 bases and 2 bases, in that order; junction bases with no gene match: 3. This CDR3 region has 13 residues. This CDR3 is CASRTSEQETQYF. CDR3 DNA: TGTGCCAGCAGAACTAGCGAACAAGAGACCCAGTACTTC.

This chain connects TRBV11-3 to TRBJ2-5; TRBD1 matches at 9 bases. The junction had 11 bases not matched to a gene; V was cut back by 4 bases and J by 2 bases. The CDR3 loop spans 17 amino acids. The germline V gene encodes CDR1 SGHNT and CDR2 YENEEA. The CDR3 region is CASSSEGTGGPQETQYF. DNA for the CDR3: TGTGCCAGCAGCTCCGAGGGAACAGGGGGCCCACAAGAGACCCAGTACTTC. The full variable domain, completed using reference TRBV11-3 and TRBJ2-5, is EAGVVQSPRYKIIEKKQPVAFWCNPISGHNTLYWYLQNLGQGPELLIRYENEEAVDDSQLPKDRFSAERLKGVDSTLKIQPAELGDSAVYLCASSSEGTGGPQETQYFGPGTRLLVL.

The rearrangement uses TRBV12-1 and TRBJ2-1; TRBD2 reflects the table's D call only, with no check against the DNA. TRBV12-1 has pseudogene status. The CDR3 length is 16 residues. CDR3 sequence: CASSFAGTSGNNEQFF. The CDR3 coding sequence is TGTGCCAGCAGCTTTGCCGGGACTAGCGGGAACAATGAGCAGTTCTTC.

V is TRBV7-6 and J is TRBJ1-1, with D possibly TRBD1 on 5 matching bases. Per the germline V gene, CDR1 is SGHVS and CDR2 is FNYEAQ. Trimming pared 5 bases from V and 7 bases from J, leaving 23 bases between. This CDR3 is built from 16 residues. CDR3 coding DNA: TGTGCCAGCAGCCCGGAAGCGCAGGGTTTTCGGGTTGAAGCTTTCTTT. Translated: CASSPEAQGFRVEAFF. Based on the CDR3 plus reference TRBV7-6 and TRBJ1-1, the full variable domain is GAGVSQSPRYKVTKRGQDVALRCDPISGHVSLYWYRQALGQGPEFLTYFNYEAQQDKSGLPNDRFSAERPEGSISTLTIQRTEQRDSAMYRCASSPEAQGFRVEAFFGQGTRLTVV.